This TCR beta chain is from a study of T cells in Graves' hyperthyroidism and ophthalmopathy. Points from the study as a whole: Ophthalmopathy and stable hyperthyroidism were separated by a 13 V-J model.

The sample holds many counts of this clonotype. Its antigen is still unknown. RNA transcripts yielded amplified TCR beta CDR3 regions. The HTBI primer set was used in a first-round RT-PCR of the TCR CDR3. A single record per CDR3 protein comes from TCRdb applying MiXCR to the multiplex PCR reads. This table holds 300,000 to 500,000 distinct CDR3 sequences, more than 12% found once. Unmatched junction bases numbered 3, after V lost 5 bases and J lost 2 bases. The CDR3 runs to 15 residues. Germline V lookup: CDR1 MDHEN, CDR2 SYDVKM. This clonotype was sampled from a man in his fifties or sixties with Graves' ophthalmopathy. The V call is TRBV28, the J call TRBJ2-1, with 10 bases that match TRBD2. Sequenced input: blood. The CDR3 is CASSASGRAYNEQFF. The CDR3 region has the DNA TGTGCCAGCAGTGCGAGCGGGAGGGCCTACAATGAGCAGTTCTTC. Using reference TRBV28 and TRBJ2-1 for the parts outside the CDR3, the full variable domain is DVKVTQSSRYLVKRTGEKVFLECVQDMDHENMFWYRQDPGLGLRLIYFSYDVKMKEKGDIPEGYSVSREKKERFSLILESASTNQTSMYLCASSASGRAYNEQFFGPGTRLTVL.